Shown below are 11 T cell receptor beta chains from a single sample sequenced in a study of shared clonotypes between healthy human individuals. Generated by immunoSEQ multiplex PCR, the TCRdb table keeps only in-frame clones and is missing some. The sample holds about 2 million clones; about 95% are singletons and the top ten take 0.9% to 1.5%. CD45RO negativity and positive selection for CCR7 defined naive CD8 cells, a population that excluded terminally differentiated effector memory CD45RA+ cells. Sequencing was carried out using naive CD8+ T cells sorted from blood. Receptors originate from a man younger than 30 in good health.

For this clone: This same CDR3 is encoded by further DNA sequences in the sample. The chain combines TRBV13 with TRBJ1-4; 10 bases line up with TRBD1. This CDR3 contains 14 residues. Germline V gene lookup returns CDR1 PRHDT and CDR2 FYEKMQ (reference sequence). V shed 3 bases, J shed 5 bases, and the junction held 0 bases outside the gene matches. CDR3 protein: CASSLGQGNEKLFF. Written as DNA, the CDR3 is TGTGCCAGCAGCTTGGGACAGGGGAATGAAAAACTGTTTTTT.

The rearrangement links TRBV9 to TRBJ2-3; unclear D gene. V lost 4 bases and J lost 4, with 19 bases in between. Germline V gene sequence: CDR1 SGDLS, CDR2 YYNGEE. This CDR3 is built from 16 residues. The CDR3, as DNA: TGTGCCAGCAGCATATATCCGGGCCCCCCTCCAGATACGCAGTATTTT. The encoded protein is CASSIYPGPPPDTQYF.

The count of this clone is one. Other DNA sequences within the sample encode an identical CDR3. The CDR3 region is CASSYKGSYEQYF. The CDR3 nucleotides read TGTGCCAGCAGTTACAAGGGGTCCTACGAGCAGTACTTC. The V gene is TRBV6-5, the J gene TRBJ2-7, with TRBD1 as a possible D gene (5 bases). This CDR3 comprises 13 residues. From germline, CDR1 is MNHEY and CDR2 SVGAGI. Trimming cost V 2 bases and J 1 base, with 6 bases left between them.

The gene calls are TRBV27 and TRBJ2-7; 9 bases agree with TRBD1. CDR3 length equals 13 residues. Trimming removed 4 bases from V and 6 bases from J; junction bases left unmatched: 4. Germline V CDR1 and CDR2: MNHEY, SMNVEV (reference sequence). CDR3 in DNA: TGTGCCAGCAGTTCCCCGACAGGGGGCGAGCAGTACTTC. As protein: CASSSPTGGEQYF.

The chain recombines TRBV30 with TRBJ2-2; 8 nucleotides align to TRBD1. The CDR3 runs to 17 residues. Losses at the gene ends were 0 bases for V and 6 bases for J; bases not matched to a gene: 12. Germline V gene lookup returns CDR1 GTSNPN and CDR2 SVGIG (reference sequence). CDR3: CAWSVADLRGQAGELFF. Written as DNA, the CDR3 is TGTGCCTGGAGTGTCGCCGACCTCAGGGGGCAGGCCGGGGAGCTGTTTTTT.

The CDR3 DNA reads TGTGCCAGCAGTTTGGAGGGGGCAGATGGAAACACCATATATTTT. The encoded protein is CASSLEGADGNTIYF. The J gene is TRBJ1-3, the V gene TRBV28; 7 bases map to TRBD1. Trimming cost V 3 bases and J 3 bases; bases outside gene matches: 5. CDR3 length equals 15 residues. Germline CDR1 MDHEN, CDR2 SYDVKM. The full variable domain, rest sourced from reference TRBV28 and TRBJ1-3, is DVKVTQSSRYLVKRTGEKVFLECVQDMDHENMFWYRQDPGLGLRLIYFSYDVKMKEKGDIPEGYSVSREKKERFSLILESASTNQTSMYLCASSLEGADGNTIYFGEGSWLTVV.

CDR3 nucleotides: TGCGCCAGCAGTGAACACTTCCTCTACGAGCAGTACTTC. It codes for CASSEHFLYEQYF. The genes are TRBV10-2 and TRBJ2-7; D uncertain. V lost 3 bases and J lost 3, with 9 bases in between. The V gene's germline CDR1 is WSHSY and CDR2 SAAADI. The CDR3 length is 13 residues.

To note about this clone: This sample includes further DNA sequences coding for the same CDR3. V and J are TRBV9 and TRBJ1-2, with D maybe TRBD1 (5 bases). CDR1 SGDLS and CDR2 YYNGEE come from the germline V gene. The CDR3 has 14 amino acids. Trimming pared 0 bases from V and 5 bases from J, leaving 11 bases between. CDR3 nucleotides: TGTGCCAGCAGCGTAGATCTGGGGGATTATGGCTACACCTTC. Translated, it gives CASSVDLGDYGYTF.

In the case of this clone: At the DNA level, this CDR3 is encoded by other sequences in the same sample as well. J is TRBJ2-2 and V is TRBV10-1; 8 bases line up with TRBD1. V gave up 3 bases and J gave up 5 bases; unmatched junction bases: 2. The germline V gene encodes CDR1 WNHNN and CDR2 SYGVQD (reference sequence). The CDR3 is 14 residues long. CDR3 nucleotides: TGCGCCAGCAGTGAAACAGGGGGGACCGGGGAGCTGTTTTTT. It encodes CASSETGGTGELFF.

The chain joins TRBV27 to TRBJ2-7; 12 positions match TRBD1. Per germline, CDR1 MNHEY and CDR2 SMNVEV (reference sequence). Germline trimming cut 6 bases from V and 5 bases from J; bases unmatched to any gene: 8. The CDR3 is made up of 15 amino acids. The CDR3 sequence: CASRESGTGGDEQYF. The CDR3 nucleotides are TGTGCCAGCAGGGAATCCGGGACAGGGGGCGACGAGCAGTACTTC.

The rearrangement uses TRBV5-3 and TRBJ1-1; TRBD1 matches at 9 bases. TRBV5-3 is marked as an open reading frame, function uncertain. J gave up 7 bases and V 10 bases, and 11 bases lay outside the gene matches. The CDR3 spans 13 residues. The CDR3 protein is CAVRGDRACEAFF. The CDR3 nucleotides are TGTGCCGTGAGGGGGGACAGGGCGTGTGAAGCTTTCTTT.